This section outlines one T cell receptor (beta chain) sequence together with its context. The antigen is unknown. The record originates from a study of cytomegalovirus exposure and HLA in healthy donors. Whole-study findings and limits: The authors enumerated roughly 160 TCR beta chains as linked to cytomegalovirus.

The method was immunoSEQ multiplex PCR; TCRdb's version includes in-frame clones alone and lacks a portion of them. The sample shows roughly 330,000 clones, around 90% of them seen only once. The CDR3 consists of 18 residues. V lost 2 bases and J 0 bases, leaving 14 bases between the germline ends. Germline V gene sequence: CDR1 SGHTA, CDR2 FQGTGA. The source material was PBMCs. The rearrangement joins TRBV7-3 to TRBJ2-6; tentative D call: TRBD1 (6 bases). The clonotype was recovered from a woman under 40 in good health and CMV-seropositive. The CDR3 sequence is CASSLVGQLRSGANVLTF. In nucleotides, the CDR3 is TGTGCCAGCAGCTTAGTTGGACAGCTCCGCTCTGGGGCCAACGTCCTGACTTTC.